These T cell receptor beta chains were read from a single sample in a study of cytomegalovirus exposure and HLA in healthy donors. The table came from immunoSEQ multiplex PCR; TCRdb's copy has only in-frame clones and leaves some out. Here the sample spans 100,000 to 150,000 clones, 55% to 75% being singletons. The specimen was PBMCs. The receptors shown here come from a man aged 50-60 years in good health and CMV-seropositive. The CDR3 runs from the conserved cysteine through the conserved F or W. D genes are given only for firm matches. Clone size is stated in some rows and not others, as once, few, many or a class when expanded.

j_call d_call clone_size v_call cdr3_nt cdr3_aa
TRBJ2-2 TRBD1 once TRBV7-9 TGTGCCAGCAAAATGACAGGGGCCGGGGAGCTGTTTTTT CASKMTGAGELFF
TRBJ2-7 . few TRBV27 TGTGCCAGCCAGCCCTTGACTAGATCTTGGGAGCAGTACTTC CASQPLTRSWEQYF
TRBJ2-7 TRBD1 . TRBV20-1 TGCAGTGCTGGGACTGGACAGGGGTCGTACTTC CSAGTGQGSYF
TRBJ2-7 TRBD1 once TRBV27 TGTGCCAGCAGTATCAGACAGGGGGCATCCTACGAGCAGTACTTC CASSIRQGASYEQYF
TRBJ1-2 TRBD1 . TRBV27 TGTGCCAGCAGTTTATATCCCGGACAGGGCTATGGCTACACCTTC CASSLYPGQGYGYTF
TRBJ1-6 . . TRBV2 TGTGCCAGCAGTGAAGAGGGGCAGGGCGGTTCACCCCTCCACTTT CASSEEGQGGSPLHF
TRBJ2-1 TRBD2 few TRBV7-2 TGTGCCAGCAGCCAGACTAGCGGCCCGCACAATGAGCAGTTCTTC CASSQTSGPHNEQFF
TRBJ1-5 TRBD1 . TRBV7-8 TGTGCCAGCAGCTTAGTTGGAGGGGGACAGGGCAATCAGCCCCAGCATTTT CASSLVGGGQGNQPQHF
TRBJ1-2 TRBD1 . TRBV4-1 TGCGCCAGCAGCCAAGGGGGAACAGGGGGCAGGCATGGCTACACCTTC CASSQGGTGGRHGYTF
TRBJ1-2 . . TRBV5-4 TGTGCCAGCAGCTCTCTGACAGGCTACTATGGCTACACCTTC CASSSLTGYYGYTF